Listed here are 11 T cell receptor beta chains from one sample, sequenced in a study of blood T cell repertoires in COVID-19. TCRdb's copy holds only in-frame clones and misses some; the assay was immunoSEQ multiplex PCR. In the table there are more than 200,000 clones, roughly 84% of which are singletons. Sequencing was performed on peripheral blood. All receptors come from a middle-aged woman who had recovered from COVID-19.

This clone has at least ten counts. The rearrangement links TRBV18 to TRBJ2-7; TRBD1 agrees at 8 bases. This CDR3 has 17 amino acids. The J segment lost 2 bases and the V segment lost 1 base, leaving 10 bases of the junction unmatched. CDR1 is KGHSH, CDR2 LQKENI, per germline. CDR3 residues: CASSPLQLGQGAYEQYF. The DNA for the CDR3 is TGTGCCAGCTCACCACTCCAACTCGGACAGGGCGCCTACGAGCAGTACTTC.

The V and J genes are TRBV4-3 and TRBJ2-1; 13 bases are shared with TRBD2. The CDR3 consists of 16 residues. The germline gives CDR1 LGHNA, CDR2 YSLEER. The trim removed 4 bases at V and 6 bases at J, leaving 6 bases unmatched. The CDR3 sequence is CASSRTGTSGANEQFF. As DNA, the CDR3 is TGCGCCAGCAGCCGAACCGGGACTAGCGGGGCCAATGAGCAGTTCTTC.

As to this clone: The junction departs from the called germline gene at one end, perhaps through a read error. This chain joins TRBV20-1 and TRBJ2-7; TRBD1 aligns across 7 bases. Looked up from germline, CDR1 is DFQATT and CDR2 is SNEGSKA (reference sequence). The CDR3 is 11 residues long. The chain's CDR3 is CSASHRQGSYF. The DNA of the CDR3 is TGCAGTGCTAGTCATCGACAGGGATCATATTTC.

The gene calls are TRBV7-9 and TRBJ1-4, with 9 bases matching TRBD1. V shed 5 bases and J 10 bases; nucleotides not matched to a gene: 17. The CDR3 is 17 amino acids. The germline V gene has CDR1 SEHNR and CDR2 FQNEAQ (reference sequence). In DNA, the CDR3 is TGTGCCAGCAGCCGCTCAGGGGGACAGGGATTAGCAGTAAAACTGTTTTTT. It specifies CASSRSGGQGLAVKLFF.

This chain links TRBV5-6 with TRBJ1-2; 11 positions agree with TRBD1. With 3 bases clipped from V and 1 base from J, the junction kept 11 bases outside the gene matches. The CDR3 contains 18 residues. CDR1 is SGHDT and CDR2 is YYEEEE in the germline V gene. The CDR3 reads CASSSPGQGEGLNYGYTF. Written as DNA, the CDR3 is TGTGCCAGCAGCTCCCCGGGACAGGGGGAAGGGCTTAACTATGGCTACACCTTC.

V usage is TRBV7-6 and J usage is TRBJ2-5; 11 bases are a match to TRBD2. The CDR3 extends over 17 amino acids. The ends lost 2 bases at V and 2 bases at J; junction bases unmatched: 7. The germline V gene has CDR1 SGHVS and CDR2 FNYEAQ. As DNA, the CDR3 is TGTGCCAGCAGCTTAAGGGTTAGACTAGCGGGACAAGAGACCCAGTACTTC. Its protein is CASSLRVRLAGQETQYF.

The chain is built from TRBV7-2 and TRBJ2-5; 7 bases are shared with TRBD1. The CDR3 runs to 14 residues. V lost 5 bases, J lost 2 bases, and 5 bases stayed unmatched. Germline values: CDR1 SGHTA, CDR2 FQGNSA. As DNA, the CDR3 is TGTGCCAGCAGCGGCCCGGACAGGCAAGAGACCCAGTACTTC. This sequence encodes CASSGPDRQETQYF.

The gene calls are TRBV23-1 and TRBJ2-2; 7 bases are a match to TRBD1. TRBV23-1 is an open reading frame whose function is uncertain. The length of the CDR3 is 18 residues. V shed 4 bases and J 2 bases; nucleotides not matched to a gene: 13. CDR3 bases: TGCGCCAGCAGTCGCCGACCAAACAGGGGAGTCAACACCGGGGAGCTGTTTTTT. Residues: CASSRRPNRGVNTGELFF.

In the case of this clone: Other nucleotide sequences in the sample specify the same CDR3. V gene TRBV3-1 (or the pseudogene TRBV3-2) combines with J gene TRBJ1-1; D gene unclear. The length of the CDR3 is 13 residues. V gave up 2 bases and J gave up 1 base, with 5 bases separating them. The V gene's germline CDR1 is LGHDT and CDR2 YNNKEL (reference sequence). The CDR3, as DNA: TGTGCCAGCAGCCAAAGCCGGAACACTGAAGCTTTCTTT. As protein: CASSQSRNTEAFF.

The chain is built from TRBV5-1 and TRBJ2-5; TRBD1 might be the D (5 bases). The V end was cut by 0 bases, the J end by 5 bases, with 11 bases between. Germline CDR1 reads SGHRS; CDR2 reads YFSETQ. The CDR3 runs to 14 residues. CDR3 amino acids: CASSLEGASETQYF. The CDR3 bases are TGCGCCAGCAGCTTGGAAGGGGCCTCGGAGACCCAGTACTTC.

The V gene is TRBV10-3, the J gene TRBJ2-2; 7 positions agree with TRBD1. J lost 3 bases, V lost 10 bases, and 11 bases had no gene match. This CDR3 is built from 15 residues. Germline-derived CDR1 and CDR2 are ENHRY and SYGVKD. CDR3 sequence (DNA): TGTGCCACGAACCCACGACAGGGAGACACCGGGGAGCTGTTTTTT. It is translated as CATNPRQGDTGELFF.